Listed here are 27 T cell receptor beta chains from one sample, sequenced in a study of T cells in Graves' hyperthyroidism and ophthalmopathy. Researchers took RNA transcripts and amplified the TCR beta CDR3 regions from them. During a first-round RT-PCR of the TCR CDR3, the HTBI primer set was used. TCRdb reanalysed the multiplex PCR reads using MiXCR and keeps one entry per CDR3 protein. Here the sample spans 500,000 or so distinct CDR3 sequences, over 15% being singletons. What was sequenced was blood. The receptors were sampled from a woman under 30 with Graves' ophthalmopathy.

This chain links TRBV12-3 or TRBV12-4 with TRBJ1-2; D might be TRBD1 (6 bases). The CDR3 is 15 residues long. V was shortened by 3 bases and J by 1 base, with 12 bases between the two germline ends. The CDR3 sequence is CASSFGPGDNYGYTF. DNA of the CDR3: TGTGCCAGCAGTTTCGGTCCAGGGGATAACTATGGCTACACCTTC.

This clonotype was recorded many times. V gene TRBV5-6 combines with J gene TRBJ2-7, with D unresolved. CDR1 and CDR2 from the germline V gene are SGHDT and YYEEEE. This CDR3 region has 14 residues. V shed 2 bases and J shed 2 bases, with 11 bases lying between them. In DNA form, the CDR3 reads TGTGCCAGCAGCTTCGCCTGGTCGGCCTACGAGCAGTACTTC. Amino acids: CASSFAWSAYEQYF.

This chain uses TRBV20-1 with TRBJ1-1; TRBD1 aligns across 7 bases. The CDR3 runs to 14 residues. Germline V gives CDR1 DFQATT, CDR2 SNEGSKA (reference sequence). V shed 5 bases, J shed 2 bases, and the junction held 8 bases outside the gene matches. The CDR3 is CSAPIQGLNTEAFF. DNA for the CDR3: TGCAGTGCTCCTATACAGGGGCTAAACACTGAAGCTTTCTTT.

This clonotype occurred many times. V and J are TRBV28 and TRBJ2-5; D tentatively fits TRBD1 or TRBD2 (5 bases each). Germline V gene data show CDR1 as MDHEN and CDR2 as SYDVKM. The CDR3 covers 13 residues. V dropped 4 bases and J dropped 6 bases, with 12 bases sitting between them. Here the CDR3 DNA reads TGTGCCAGCAGTTCCTTGGGACGGCAGACCCAGTACTTC. It specifies CASSSLGRQTQYF.

This clonotype was seen a handful of times. V usage is TRBV7-8 and J usage is TRBJ2-3; possible D gene TRBD2, 6 bases. V lost 8 bases and J 3 bases, leaving 12 bases between the germline ends. The germline V gene has CDR1 SGHVS and CDR2 FQNEAQ. This CDR3 is built from 13 residues. The CDR3 loop is CASSAGRTDTQYF. For the CDR3, the DNA is TGTGCCAGCTCTGCGGGGCGGACAGATACGCAGTATTTT. Variable domain in full (rest from reference TRBV7-8 and TRBJ2-3): GAGVSQSPRYKVAKRGQDVALRCDPISGHVSLFWYQQALGQGPEFLTYFQNEAQLDKSGLPSDRFFAERPEGSVSTLKIQRTQQEDSAVYLCASSAGRTDTQYFGPGTRLTVL.

The sample holds many counts of this clonotype. The V and J genes are TRBV10-3 and TRBJ1-1; 7 nucleotides line up with TRBD1. CDR1 is ENHRY, CDR2 SYGVKD, per germline. CDR3 length equals 14 residues. The J segment lost 4 bases and the V segment lost 3 bases, leaving 5 bases of the junction unmatched. The chain's CDR3 is CAISEQGSGTEAFF. CDR3 DNA: TGTGCCATCAGTGAACAGGGGTCGGGCACTGAAGCTTTCTTT.

The V gene is TRBV5-1, the J gene TRBJ2-2; tentatively, D is TRBD2 (5 bases). Germline lookup yields CDR1 SGHRS and CDR2 YFSETQ. The CDR3 contains 14 residues. V lost 5 bases and J 5 bases, leaving 13 bases between the germline ends. The CDR3 nucleotides read TGCGCCAGCAGTTTTGAGGGCGGGACCGGGGAGCTGTTTTTT. Its protein product is CASSFEGGTGELFF.

This chain's CDR3 is CASSYSPEGELFF. The CDR3 coding sequence is TGTGCCAGCAGTTACTCCCCGGAGGGGGAGCTGTTTTTT. V usage is TRBV2 and J usage is TRBJ2-2; D is ambiguous. The CDR3 consists of 13 residues. Trimming stripped 5 bases from V and 8 bases from J, with 12 bases between. CDR1 is SNHLY, CDR2 FYNNEI, per germline.

The V gene is TRBV19, the J gene TRBJ2-3, with a possible D match to TRBD1 (6 bases). This CDR3 is 17 amino acids long. V was shortened by 2 bases and J by 2 bases, with 17 bases between the two germline ends. Germline V gives CDR1 LNHDA, CDR2 SQIVND (reference sequence). CDR3 DNA: TGTGCCAGTAGTATACTTTCGCGACAGGACCTCACAGATACGCAGTATTTT. Translated: CASSILSRQDLTDTQYF. Supplemented by reference TRBV19 and TRBJ2-3, the full variable domain reads DGGITQSPKYLFRKEGQNVTLSCEQNLNHDAMYWYRQDPGQGLRLIYYSQIVNDFQKGDIAEGYSVSREKKESFPLTVTSAQKNPTAFYLCASSILSRQDLTDTQYFGPGTRLTVL.

This clonotype was picked up many times. One end of the junction is discordant with germline, which a read error may explain. The V gene is TRBV7-7, the J gene TRBJ2-3; D uncertain. This CDR3 has 15 residues. The germline CDR1 and CDR2 sequences are SSHAT and FNYEAQ (reference sequence). CDR3 residues: CASINFKLLNDTQYF. The CDR3 coding sequence is TGTGCTAGCATCAATTTTAAGCTCTTGAATGATACGCAGTATTTT.

There are a few counts of this clonotype. The rearrangement links TRBV15 to TRBJ2-2; D unresolved. The germline V gene has CDR1 LNHNV and CDR2 YYDKDF (reference sequence). V was cut by 9 bases and J by 1 base, with 9 bases left in between. CDR3 length: 13 residues. CDR3 sequence: CATSQENTGELFF. Here the CDR3 DNA reads TGTGCCACAAGCCAGGAGAACACCGGGGAGCTGTTTTTT.

This clonotype was counted many times. The chain recombines TRBV27 with TRBJ2-1; 7 nucleotides line up with TRBD1. CDR1 is MNHEY, CDR2 SMNVEV, per germline (reference sequence). This CDR3 contains 15 residues. V shed 4 bases, J shed 3 bases, and the junction held 6 bases outside the gene matches. The CDR3 here is CASSSHRDSYNEQFF. The CDR3 DNA follows: TGTGCCAGCAGTTCCCACCGGGACAGCTACAATGAGCAGTTCTTC.

The chain combines TRBV15 with TRBJ2-7; D not certain. V lost 5 bases, J lost 0 bases, and 11 bases lay in between. Germline CDR1 is LNHNV and CDR2 is YYDKDF (reference sequence). The CDR3 contains 14 residues. DNA of the CDR3: TGTGCCACCAGCGCTCATATGAGCTCCTACGAGCAGTACTTC. It translates to CATSAHMSSYEQYF.

The sample holds a few counts of this clonotype. The chain combines TRBV4-1 with TRBJ1-1; no clear D. The CDR3 totals 14 residues. The V gene's germline CDR1 is MGHRA and CDR2 YSYEKL. Trimming took 3 bases from V and 2 from J, leaving 10 bases between them. CDR3 sequence (DNA): TGCGCCAGCAGCCACCAGACGGAAAACACTGAAGCTTTCTTT. As protein: CASSHQTENTEAFF.

This clonotype was detected a few times. This rearrangement joins TRBV4-1 to TRBJ1-5; the match to TRBD1 covers 11 bases. The germline V gene has CDR1 MGHRA and CDR2 YSYEKL. Losses at the gene ends were 3 bases for V and 6 bases for J; bases not matched to a gene: 7. The CDR3 loop spans 16 amino acids. The CDR3 DNA sequence: TGCGCCAGCAGCCAGGGCGGACAGGGGGCAGGTCAGCCCCAGCATTTT. Its protein product is CASSQGGQGAGQPQHF.

The chain links TRBV5-1 to TRBJ1-2, with TRBD1 as a possible D gene (5 bases). V lost 4 bases and J 6 bases, leaving 25 bases between the germline ends. The CDR3 extends over 17 amino acids. Germline assignment: CDR1 SGHRS and CDR2 YFSETQ. CDR3 DNA: TGCGCCAGCAGCCCCGCATATGGCAGGGCCGACGGGAATGGCTACACCTTC. It translates to CASSPAYGRADGNGYTF.

This clonotype was seen a handful of times. The V call is TRBV7-2, the J call TRBJ2-7; 9 nucleotides agree with TRBD1. Germline V gives CDR1 SGHTA, CDR2 FQGNSA. V was pared by 2 bases and J by 5 bases, with 7 bases of the junction left unmatched. The CDR3 has 15 residues. The DNA of the CDR3 is TGTGCCAGCAGCTTATACCGGGACAGGGACAACGAGCAGTACTTC. This gives the protein CASSLYRDRDNEQYF.

This clonotype appeared many times. The chain couples TRBV6-1 to TRBJ1-2, with D tentatively TRBD1 (5 bases). Germline-derived CDR1 and CDR2 are MNHNS and SASEGT. The germline V and J ends were trimmed by 6 bases and 0 bases, with 14 bases remaining between them. This CDR3 has 15 residues. This chain's CDR3 is CASRSLAGTNYGYTF. In DNA, the CDR3 is TGTGCCAGCAGATCCCTCGCAGGGACTAACTATGGCTACACCTTC.

The J gene is TRBJ2-5, the V gene TRBV18; TRBD1 matches at 8 bases. The CDR3 extends over 15 amino acids. Unmatched junction bases numbered 8, after V lost 6 bases and J lost 2 bases. Per germline, CDR1 KGHSH and CDR2 LQKENI. Written as DNA, the CDR3 is TGTGCCAGCTCGGATACAGGGGGTAAACAAGAGACCCAGTACTTC. Its protein is CASSDTGGKQETQYF.

This clonotype occurred many times. V usage is TRBV28 and J usage is TRBJ2-1; D may be TRBD1 or TRBD2 (5 bases each). V was clipped by 6 bases and J by 7 bases, with 25 bases between them. The CDR3 is made up of 17 amino acids. Germline CDR1 is MDHEN and CDR2 is SYDVKM. Here the CDR3 reads CASSLTLAGTRGNEQFF. The CDR3 coding sequence is TGTGCCAGCAGCCTCACCCTGGCCGGGACCCGGGGAAATGAGCAGTTCTTC.

This clonotype was recorded at least ten times. V is TRBV5-1 and J is TRBJ2-3, with TRBD1 as a possible D gene (5 bases). Germline assignment: CDR1 SGHRS and CDR2 YFSETQ. Between the trimmed V and J ends, which lost 5 bases and 5 bases, there was a span of 18 bases. The CDR3 loop spans 15 amino acids. The CDR3 coding sequence is TGCGCCAGCAGGTACCGACAGTGGCTTTTAGATACGCAGTATTTT. This encodes CASRYRQWLLDTQYF.

This clonotype was detected ten times or more. The chain is built from TRBV11-2 and TRBJ2-2; no definite D call. The CDR3 totals 14 residues. Trimming removed 6 bases from V and 1 base from J, with 9 bases in between. Germline V gene lookup returns CDR1 SGHAT and CDR2 FQNNGV. CDR3 protein: CASSPRRNTGELFF. The CDR3 DNA follows: TGTGCCAGCAGTCCTCGTCGGAACACCGGGGAGCTGTTTTTT. Full variable domain (missing parts from reference TRBV11-2 and TRBJ2-2): EAGVAQSPRYKIIEKRQSVAFWCNPISGHATLYWYQQILGQGPKLLIQFQNNGVVDDSQLPKDRFSAERLKGVDSTLKIQPAKLEDSAVYLCASSPRRNTGELFFGEGSRLTVL.

The V and J genes are TRBV7-3 and TRBJ2-1; TRBD2 matches 9 bases. The CDR3 has 16 amino acids. In germline, CDR1 is SGHTA, CDR2 FQGTGA. Trimming removed 2 bases from V and 3 bases from J; junction bases left unmatched: 5. The DNA for the CDR3 is TGTGCCAGCAGCTTATATCCTAGCGGGAACTACAATGAGCAGTTCTTC. Translation gives CASSLYPSGNYNEQFF. Complete variable domain (other parts from reference TRBV7-3 and TRBJ2-1): GAGVSQTPSNKVTEKGKYVELRCDPISGHTALYWYRQSLGQGPEFLIYFQGTGAADDSGLPNDRFFAVRPEGSVSTLKIQRTERGDSAVYLCASSLYPSGNYNEQFFGPGTRLTVL.

This clonotype occurred many times. The rearrangement links TRBV6-2 or TRBV6-3 to TRBJ1-1; possibly TRBD1 for D (6 bases). The CDR3 runs 13 residues. Germline V gene data show CDR1 as MNHEY and CDR2 as SVGEGT. The V end lost 2 bases, the J end lost 6 bases, and 10 bases lay between the germline ends. DNA of the CDR3: TGTGCCAGCAGTTACAAACAGGGCTCTGAAGCTTTCTTT. Translated: CASSYKQGSEAFF.

The chain carries TRBV6-1 and TRBJ2-3; D perhaps matches TRBD2 (6 bases). From germline, CDR1 is MNHNS and CDR2 SASEGT. This CDR3 has 15 amino acids. Trimming took off 5 bases at V and 0 bases at J, with 12 bases between the two ends. The CDR3 region is CASSRLLASTDTQYF. Here the CDR3 DNA reads TGTGCCAGCAGTAGACTACTAGCCAGCACAGATACGCAGTATTTT.

There are many counts of this clonotype. This chain connects TRBV3-1 to TRBJ2-5; D gene unclear. The V gene's germline CDR1 is LGHDT and CDR2 YNNKEL (reference sequence). CDR3 length: 14 residues. V was cut by 2 bases and J by 1 base, with 8 bases left in between. CDR3: CASSQRLSQETQYF. The CDR3 bases are TGTGCCAGCAGCCAAAGACTTTCCCAAGAGACCCAGTACTTC.

The chain joins TRBV27 to TRBJ2-7; TRBD1 agrees at 7 bases. The length of the CDR3 is 15 residues. V gave up 3 bases and J gave up 3 bases; unmatched junction bases: 8. Germline V gives CDR1 MNHEY, CDR2 SMNVEV (reference sequence). The CDR3 bases are TGTGCCAGCAGTTTGGATGGGACAGAATTCTACGAGCAGTACTTC. Translated: CASSLDGTEFYEQYF.